The clone carrying this TCR beta chain was observed many times. Its antigen is not known. The CDR3 contains 13 residues. Trimming took 5 bases from V and 2 from J; bases not matched to a gene: 1. The sample comes from a study of T-cell reconstitution after alpha-beta-depleted transplantation in children. Points from the study as a whole: Roughly two months post-transplant, alpha-beta T cells reportedly originated from several hundred graft clones that had expanded. When one year had passed after transplant, most T-cell counts and diversity came from newly produced T cells.

The TCRbeta library was prepared with unique molecular identifiers. TCRdb reprocessed the PCR reads with MiXCR, giving one entry per CDR3 protein. The data contain 200,000 to 250,000 distinct CDR3 sequences, over 20% of them singletons. The sequence was collected from a girl aged 2-10 years with Fanconi anemia, due to receive a stem cell transplant. The chain couples TRBV12-3 or TRBV12-4 to TRBJ2-7, with 9 positions matching TRBD2. Material: PBMCs, obtained before TCRalphabeta/CD19-depleted stem cell transplant. In DNA, the CDR3 is TGTGCCAGCAGTGCGGGAGGGCCCTACGAGCAGTACTTC. It is translated as CASSAGGPYEQYF.